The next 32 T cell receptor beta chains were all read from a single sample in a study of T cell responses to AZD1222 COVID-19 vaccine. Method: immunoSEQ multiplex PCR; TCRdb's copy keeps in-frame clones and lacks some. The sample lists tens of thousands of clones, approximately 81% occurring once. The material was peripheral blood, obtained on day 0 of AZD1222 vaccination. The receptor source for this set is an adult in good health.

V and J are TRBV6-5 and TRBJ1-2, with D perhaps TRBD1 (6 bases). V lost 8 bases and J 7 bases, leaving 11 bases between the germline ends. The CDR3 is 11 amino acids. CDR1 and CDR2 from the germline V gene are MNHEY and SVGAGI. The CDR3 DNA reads TGTGCCAGCCAGGGGCAGGGTGGCTACACCTTC. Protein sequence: CASQGQGGYTF.

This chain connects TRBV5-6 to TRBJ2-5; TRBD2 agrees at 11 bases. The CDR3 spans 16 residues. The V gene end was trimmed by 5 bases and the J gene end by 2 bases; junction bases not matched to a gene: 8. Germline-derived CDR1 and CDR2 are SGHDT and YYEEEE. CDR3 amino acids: CASSSMGLAAQETQYF. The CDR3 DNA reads TGTGCCAGCAGTTCGATGGGACTAGCGGCTCAAGAGACCCAGTACTTC.

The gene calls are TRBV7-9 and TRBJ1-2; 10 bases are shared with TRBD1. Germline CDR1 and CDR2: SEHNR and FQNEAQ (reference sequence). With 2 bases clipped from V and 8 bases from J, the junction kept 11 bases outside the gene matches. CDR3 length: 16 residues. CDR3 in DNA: TGTGCCAGCAGCTTACCAGGGACAGGGGCCGGTGGAGGCTACACCTTC. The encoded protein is CASSLPGTGAGGGYTF.

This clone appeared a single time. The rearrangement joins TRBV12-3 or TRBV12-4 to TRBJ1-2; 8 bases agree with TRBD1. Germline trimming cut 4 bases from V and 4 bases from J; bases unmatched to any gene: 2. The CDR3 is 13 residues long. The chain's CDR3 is CASSWTGTYGYTF. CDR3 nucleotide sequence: TGTGCCAGCAGTTGGACAGGGACCTATGGCTACACCTTC.

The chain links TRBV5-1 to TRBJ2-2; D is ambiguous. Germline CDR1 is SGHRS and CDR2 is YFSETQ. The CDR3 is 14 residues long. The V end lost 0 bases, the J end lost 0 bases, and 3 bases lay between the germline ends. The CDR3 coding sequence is TGCGCCAGCAGCTTGGCGGCGAACACCGGGGAGCTGTTTTTT. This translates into CASSLAANTGELFF.

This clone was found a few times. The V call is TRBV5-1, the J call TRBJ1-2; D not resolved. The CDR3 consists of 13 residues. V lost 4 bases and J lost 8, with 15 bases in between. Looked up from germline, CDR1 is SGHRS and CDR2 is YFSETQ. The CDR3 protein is CASSPGRDIGYTF. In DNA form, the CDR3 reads TGCGCCAGCAGCCCAGGACGGGATATAGGCTACACCTTC. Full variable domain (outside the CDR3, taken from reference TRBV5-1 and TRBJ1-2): KAGVTQTPRYLIKTRGQQVTLSCSPISGHRSVSWYQQTPGQGLQFLFEYFSETQRNKGNFPGRFSGRQFSNSRSEMNVSTLELGDSALYLCASSPGRDIGYTFGSGTRLTVV.

CDR3 DNA sequence: TGTGCCAGCAGTCCTGGGACAGGGGGAAACTATGGCTACACCTTC. This gives the protein CASSPGTGGNYGYTF. The V and J genes are TRBV28 and TRBJ1-2; 11 bases map to TRBD1. The trim removed 5 bases at V and 2 bases at J, leaving 4 bases unmatched. Germline V gene lookup returns CDR1 MDHEN and CDR2 SYDVKM. This CDR3 is built from 15 residues.

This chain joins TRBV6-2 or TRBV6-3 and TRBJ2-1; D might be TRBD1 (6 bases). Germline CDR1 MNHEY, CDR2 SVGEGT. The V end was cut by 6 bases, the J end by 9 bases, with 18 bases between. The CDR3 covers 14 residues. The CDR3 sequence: CASSLTDSSGEQFF. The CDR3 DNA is TGTGCCAGCAGCCTAACGGACAGTTCGGGTGAGCAGTTCTTC.

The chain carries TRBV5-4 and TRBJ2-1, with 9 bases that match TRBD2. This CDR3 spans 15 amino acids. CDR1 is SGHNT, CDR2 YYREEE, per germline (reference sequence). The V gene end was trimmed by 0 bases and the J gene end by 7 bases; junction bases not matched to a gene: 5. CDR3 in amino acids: CASSLGGGAQNEQFF. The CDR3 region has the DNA TGTGCCAGCAGCTTGGGCGGGGGGGCACAAAATGAGCAGTTCTTC.

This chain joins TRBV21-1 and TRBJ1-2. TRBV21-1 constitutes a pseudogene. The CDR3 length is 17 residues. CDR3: CASSKGNRVKINYGYTF. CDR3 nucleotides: TGTGCCAGCAGCAAAGGGAATAGGGTGAAGATAAACTATGGCTACACCTTC.

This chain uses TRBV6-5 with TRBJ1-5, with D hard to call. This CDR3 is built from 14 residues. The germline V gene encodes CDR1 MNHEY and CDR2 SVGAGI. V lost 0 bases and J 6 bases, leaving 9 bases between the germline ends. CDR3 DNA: TGTGCCAGCAGTTACTCGGACTTAAGTCAGCCCCAGCATTTT. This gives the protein CASSYSDLSQPQHF.

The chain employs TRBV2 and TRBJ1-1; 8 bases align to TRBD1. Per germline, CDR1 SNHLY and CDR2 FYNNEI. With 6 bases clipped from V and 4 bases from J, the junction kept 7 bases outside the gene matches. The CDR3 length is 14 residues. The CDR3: CASREDRVRTEAFF. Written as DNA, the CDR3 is TGTGCCAGCAGGGAGGACAGGGTACGCACTGAAGCTTTCTTT.

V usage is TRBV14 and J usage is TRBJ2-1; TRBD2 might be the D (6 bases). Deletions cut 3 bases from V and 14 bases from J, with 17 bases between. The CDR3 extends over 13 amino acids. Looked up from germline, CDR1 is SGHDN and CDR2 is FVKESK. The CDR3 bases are TGTGCCAGCAGCCAGCAGACCGGGACTCGGAAGTTCTTC. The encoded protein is CASSQQTGTRKFF.

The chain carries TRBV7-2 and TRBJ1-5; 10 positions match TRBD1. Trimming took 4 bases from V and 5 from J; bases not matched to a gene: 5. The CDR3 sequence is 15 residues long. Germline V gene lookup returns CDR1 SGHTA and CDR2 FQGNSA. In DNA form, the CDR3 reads TGTGCCAGCAGCTCAGGACAGGGGGGCTATCAGCCCCAGCATTTT. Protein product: CASSSGQGGYQPQHF.

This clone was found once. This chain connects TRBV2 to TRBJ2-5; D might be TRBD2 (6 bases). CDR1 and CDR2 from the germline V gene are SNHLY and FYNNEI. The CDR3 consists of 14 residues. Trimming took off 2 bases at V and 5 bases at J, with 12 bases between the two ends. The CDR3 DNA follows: TGTGCCAGCAGTGAAAACGCGGGGTTGGAGACCCAGTACTTC. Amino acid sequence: CASSENAGLETQYF.

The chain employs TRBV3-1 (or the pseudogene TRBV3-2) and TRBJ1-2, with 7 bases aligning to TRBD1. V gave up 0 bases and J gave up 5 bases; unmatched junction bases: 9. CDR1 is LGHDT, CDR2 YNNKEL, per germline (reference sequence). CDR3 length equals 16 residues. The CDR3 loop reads CASSQDQGTVSYGYTF. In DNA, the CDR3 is TGTGCCAGCAGCCAAGACCAAGGGACAGTTTCTTATGGCTACACCTTC.

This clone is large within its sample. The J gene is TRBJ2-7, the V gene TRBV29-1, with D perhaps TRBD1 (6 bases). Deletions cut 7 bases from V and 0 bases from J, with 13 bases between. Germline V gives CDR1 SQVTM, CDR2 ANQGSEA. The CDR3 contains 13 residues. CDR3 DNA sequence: TGCAGCGCCTATACAGGGAGCTCCTACGAGCAGTACTTC. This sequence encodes CSAYTGSSYEQYF.

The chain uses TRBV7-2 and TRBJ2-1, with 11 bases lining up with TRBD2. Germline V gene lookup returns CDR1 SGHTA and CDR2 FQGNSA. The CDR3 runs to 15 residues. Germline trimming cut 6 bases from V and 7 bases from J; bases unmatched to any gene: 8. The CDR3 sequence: CASSRLAGPWNEQFF. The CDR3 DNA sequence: TGTGCCAGCAGTCGACTAGCGGGGCCGTGGAATGAGCAGTTCTTC.

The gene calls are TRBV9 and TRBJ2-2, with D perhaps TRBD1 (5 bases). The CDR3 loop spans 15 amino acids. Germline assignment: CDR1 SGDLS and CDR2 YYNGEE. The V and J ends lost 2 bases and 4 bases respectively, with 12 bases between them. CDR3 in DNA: TGTGCCAGCAGCGTGACAGAACCGCTCACCGGGGAGCTGTTTTTT. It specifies CASSVTEPLTGELFF. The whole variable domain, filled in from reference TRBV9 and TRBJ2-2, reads DSGVTQTPKHLITATGQRVTLRCSPRSGDLSVYWYQQSLDQGLQFLIQYYNGEERAKGNILERFSAQQFPDLHSELNLSSLELGDSALYFCASSVTEPLTGELFFGEGSRLTVL.

CDR3 protein: CASSGPGHELHEQYF. DNA of the CDR3: TGTGCCAGCAGCGGACCGGGACACGAGCTCCACGAGCAGTACTTC. This chain links TRBV6-4 with TRBJ2-7; D might be TRBD1 (6 bases). The CDR3 contains 15 residues. The germline V and J ends were trimmed by 6 bases and 5 bases, with 20 bases remaining between them. In germline, CDR1 is MRHNA, CDR2 SNTAGT.

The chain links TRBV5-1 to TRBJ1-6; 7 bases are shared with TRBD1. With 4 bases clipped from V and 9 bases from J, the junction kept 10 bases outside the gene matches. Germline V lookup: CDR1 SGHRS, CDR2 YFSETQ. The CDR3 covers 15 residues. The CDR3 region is CASSRLQGIGSPLHF. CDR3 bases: TGCGCCAGCAGCAGACTACAGGGGATCGGTTCACCCCTCCACTTT.

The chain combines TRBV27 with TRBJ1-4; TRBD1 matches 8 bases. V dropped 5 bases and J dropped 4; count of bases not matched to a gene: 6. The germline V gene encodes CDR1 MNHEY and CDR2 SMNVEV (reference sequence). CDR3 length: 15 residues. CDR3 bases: TGTGCCAGCAGTCCAGCGGACAGGGTTAATGAAAAACTGTTTTTT. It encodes CASSPADRVNEKLFF.

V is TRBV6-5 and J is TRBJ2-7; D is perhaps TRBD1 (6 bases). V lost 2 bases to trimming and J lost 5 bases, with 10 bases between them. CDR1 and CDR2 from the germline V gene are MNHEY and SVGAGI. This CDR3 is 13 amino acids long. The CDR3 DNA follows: TGTGCCAGCAGTTACGGACAGACGGACGAGCAGTACTTC. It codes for CASSYGQTDEQYF.

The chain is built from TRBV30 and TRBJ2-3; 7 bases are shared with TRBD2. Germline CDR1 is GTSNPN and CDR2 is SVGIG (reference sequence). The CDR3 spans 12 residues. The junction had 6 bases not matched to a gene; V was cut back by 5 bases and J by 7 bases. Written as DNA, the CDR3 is TGTGCCTGGTTAGGGACTACGTATACGCAGTATTTT. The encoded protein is CAWLGTTYTQYF.

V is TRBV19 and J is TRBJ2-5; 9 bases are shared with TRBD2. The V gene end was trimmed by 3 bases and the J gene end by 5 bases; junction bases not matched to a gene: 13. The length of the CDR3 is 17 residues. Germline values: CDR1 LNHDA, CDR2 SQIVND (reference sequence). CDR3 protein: CASSIFPRRGGQETQYF. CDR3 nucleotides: TGTGCCAGTAGTATCTTCCCCCGGCGGGGGGGCCAGGAGACCCAGTACTTC.

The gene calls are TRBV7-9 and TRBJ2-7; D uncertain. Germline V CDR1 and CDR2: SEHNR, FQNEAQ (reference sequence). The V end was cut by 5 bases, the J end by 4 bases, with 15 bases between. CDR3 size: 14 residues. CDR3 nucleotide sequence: TGTGCCAGCAGCCCCCAGTCCGGGCATTACGAGCAGTACTTC. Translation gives CASSPQSGHYEQYF.

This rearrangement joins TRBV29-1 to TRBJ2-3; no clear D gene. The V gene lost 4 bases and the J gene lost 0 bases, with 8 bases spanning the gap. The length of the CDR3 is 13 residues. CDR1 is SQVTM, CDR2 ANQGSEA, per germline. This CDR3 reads CSVVDGSTDTQYF. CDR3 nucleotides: TGCAGCGTTGTGGACGGAAGCACAGATACGCAGTATTTT.

In DNA, the CDR3 is TGTGCCAGCAGTTTAGCTCGGGGAGGGGTTGCCGGGGAGCTGTTTTTT. This codes for CASSLARGGVAGELFF. The V call is TRBV28, the J call TRBJ2-2; 7 bases map to TRBD2. This CDR3 region has 16 residues. J lost 6 bases, V lost 2 bases, and 9 bases had no gene match. The germline gives CDR1 MDHEN, CDR2 SYDVKM.

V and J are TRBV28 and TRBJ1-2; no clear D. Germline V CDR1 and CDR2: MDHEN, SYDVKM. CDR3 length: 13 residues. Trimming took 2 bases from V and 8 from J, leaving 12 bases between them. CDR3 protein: CASSLAGLEGYTF. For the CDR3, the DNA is TGTGCCAGCAGTTTAGCCGGGCTGGAGGGCTACACCTTC.

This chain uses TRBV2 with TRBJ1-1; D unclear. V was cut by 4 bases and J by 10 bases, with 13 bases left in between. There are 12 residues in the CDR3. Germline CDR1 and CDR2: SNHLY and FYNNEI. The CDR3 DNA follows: TGTGCCAGCAGTGGACCTAATCGGGGAGCTTTCTTT. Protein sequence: CASSGPNRGAFF.

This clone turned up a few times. The CDR3 protein is CASSYEPSRRGKLFF. CDR3 bases: TGTGCCAGCAGTTACGAACCATCTCGGAGAGGAAAACTGTTTTTT. The V and J genes are TRBV6-2 or TRBV6-3 and TRBJ1-4; no clear D. The V gene lost 2 bases and the J gene lost 10 bases, with 17 bases spanning the gap. This CDR3 region has 15 residues. Germline CDR1 is MNHEY and CDR2 is SVGEGT.

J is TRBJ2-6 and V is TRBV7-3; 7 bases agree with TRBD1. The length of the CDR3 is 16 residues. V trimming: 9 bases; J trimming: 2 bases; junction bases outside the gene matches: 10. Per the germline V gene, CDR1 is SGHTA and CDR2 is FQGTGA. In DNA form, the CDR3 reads TGTGCCAGGCCAGGGGGTAGGGGCCCTGGGGCCAACGTCCTGACTTTC. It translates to CARPGGRGPGANVLTF.